The clone carrying this TCR beta chain occurred once. The antigen remains undetermined. The naive CD8 population came from CD45RO-negative cells selected for CCR7, without terminally differentiated effector memory CD45RA+ cells. The data belong to a study of shared clonotypes between healthy human individuals. Study-level results: What rarefaction showed was incomplete sorted-subset sequencing despite large depth. Memory subsets generally showed lower estimated richness than naive subsets. In several donors, around 5% of naive CD4 clonotypes appeared in common.

The assay ran at deep level. Data came from immunoSEQ multiplex PCR; TCRdb stores just in-frame clones and leaves some out. The sample lists some 600,000 clones; about 95% were seen once. The sequenced material came from naive CD8+ T cells sorted from blood. This sequence originates from a woman aged 25 to 39 in good health.

CDR3 protein: CASSVGGALETQYF. CDR3 coding DNA: TGTGCCAGCAGCGTTGGTGGGGCTTTGGAGACCCAGTACTTC. This chain links TRBV9 with TRBJ2-5; a possible D gene is TRBD1 (5 bases). There are 14 residues in the CDR3. Trimming shortened V by 2 bases and J by 5 bases, and 13 bases separated the two germline ends. Germline CDR1 and CDR2: SGDLS and YYNGEE.